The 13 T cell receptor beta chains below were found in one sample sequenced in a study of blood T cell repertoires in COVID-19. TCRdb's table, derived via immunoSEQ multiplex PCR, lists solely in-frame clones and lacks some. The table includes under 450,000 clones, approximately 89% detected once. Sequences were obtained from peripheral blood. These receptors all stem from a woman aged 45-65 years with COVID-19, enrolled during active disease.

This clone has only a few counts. CDR3 coding DNA: TGTGCCATCAGTGAGGACAGGGAGACAGATACGCAGTATTTT. The encoded protein is CAISEDRETDTQYF. This chain joins TRBV10-3 and TRBJ2-3; 7 bases are a match to TRBD1. Germline CDR1 ENHRY, CDR2 SYGVKD. J lost 3 bases, V lost 2 bases, and 2 bases had no gene match. The CDR3 loop spans 14 amino acids.

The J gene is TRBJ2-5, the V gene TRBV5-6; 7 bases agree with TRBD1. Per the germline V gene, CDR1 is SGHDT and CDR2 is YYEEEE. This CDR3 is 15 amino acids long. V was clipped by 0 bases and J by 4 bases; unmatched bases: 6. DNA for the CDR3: TGTGCCAGCAGCTTGGCAGGGGGAATAGCAGAGACCCAGTACTTC. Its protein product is CASSLAGGIAETQYF.

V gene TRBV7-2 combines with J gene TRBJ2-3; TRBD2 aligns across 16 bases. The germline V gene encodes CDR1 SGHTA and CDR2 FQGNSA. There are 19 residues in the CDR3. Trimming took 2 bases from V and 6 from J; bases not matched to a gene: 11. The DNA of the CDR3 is TGTGCCAGCAGCTTACCTAAAGGGACTAGCGGGGGGGCGAGGGATACGCAGTATTTT. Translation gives CASSLPKGTSGGARDTQYF.

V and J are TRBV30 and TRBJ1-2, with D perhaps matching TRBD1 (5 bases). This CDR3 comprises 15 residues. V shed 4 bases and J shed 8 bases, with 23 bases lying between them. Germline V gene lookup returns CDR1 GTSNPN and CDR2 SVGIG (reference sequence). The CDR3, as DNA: TGTGCCTGGATTAGTTGGGGGGAGACACTAGACGGCTACACCTTC. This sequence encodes CAWISWGETLDGYTF.

CDR3 region: CASSTRTGGGQPQHF. The CDR3 nucleotides are TGTGCCAGTAGTACTCGGACAGGGGGAGGGCAGCCCCAGCATTTT. The V call is TRBV19, the J call TRBJ1-5; 10 bases are shared with TRBD1. The germline V gene has CDR1 LNHDA and CDR2 SQIVND (reference sequence). The ends lost 4 bases at V and 7 bases at J; junction bases unmatched: 7. The CDR3 spans 15 residues.

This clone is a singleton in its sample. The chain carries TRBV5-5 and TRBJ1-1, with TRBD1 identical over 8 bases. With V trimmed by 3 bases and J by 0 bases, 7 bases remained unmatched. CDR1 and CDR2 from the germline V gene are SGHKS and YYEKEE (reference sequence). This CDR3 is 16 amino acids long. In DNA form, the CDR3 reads TGTGCCAGCAGCTCGTTTGGGACAGGCATGAACACTGAAGCTTTCTTT. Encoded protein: CASSSFGTGMNTEAFF.

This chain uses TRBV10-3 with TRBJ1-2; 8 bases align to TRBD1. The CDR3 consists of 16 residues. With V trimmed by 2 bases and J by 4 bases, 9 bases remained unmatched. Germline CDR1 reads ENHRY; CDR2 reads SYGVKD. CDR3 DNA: TGTGCCATCAGTGAGGGACAGGGAGTGATCGGCTATGGCTACACCTTC. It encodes CAISEGQGVIGYGYTF.

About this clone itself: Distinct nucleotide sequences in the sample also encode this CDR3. The CDR3 spells CASSIGGNQPQHF. The CDR3 DNA follows: TGTGCCAGTAGTATAGGAGGGAATCAGCCCCAGCATTTT. The chain is built from TRBV19 and TRBJ1-5; D uncertain. V was shortened by 1 base and J by 4 bases, with 5 bases between the two germline ends. This CDR3 contains 13 residues. The germline CDR1 and CDR2 sequences are LNHDA and SQIVND (reference sequence).

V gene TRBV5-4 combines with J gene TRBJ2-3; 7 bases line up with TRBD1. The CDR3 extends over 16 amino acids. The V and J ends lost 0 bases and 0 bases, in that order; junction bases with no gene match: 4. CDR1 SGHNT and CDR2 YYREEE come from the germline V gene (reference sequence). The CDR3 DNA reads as TGTGCCAGCAGCTTGGCCGGGACAGTTAGCACAGATACGCAGTATTTT. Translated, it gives CASSLAGTVSTDTQYF.

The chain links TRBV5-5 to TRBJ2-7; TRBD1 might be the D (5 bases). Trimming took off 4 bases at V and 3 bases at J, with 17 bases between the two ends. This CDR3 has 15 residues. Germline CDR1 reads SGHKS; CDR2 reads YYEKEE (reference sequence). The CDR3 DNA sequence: TGTGCCAGCAGCCTTCACAGGAGTGCCAGCTACGAGCAGTACTTC. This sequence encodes CASSLHRSASYEQYF.

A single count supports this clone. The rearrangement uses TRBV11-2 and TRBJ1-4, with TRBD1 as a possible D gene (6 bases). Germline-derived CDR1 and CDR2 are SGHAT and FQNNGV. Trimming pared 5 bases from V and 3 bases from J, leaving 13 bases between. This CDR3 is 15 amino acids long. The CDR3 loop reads CASSRPAGANEKLFF. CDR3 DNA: TGTGCCAGCAGCCGTCCGGCAGGGGCTAATGAAAAACTGTTTTTT.

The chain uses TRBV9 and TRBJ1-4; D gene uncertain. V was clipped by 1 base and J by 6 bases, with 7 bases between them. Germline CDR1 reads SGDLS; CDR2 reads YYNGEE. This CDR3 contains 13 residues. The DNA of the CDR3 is TGTGCCAGCAGCGTACGTCCAGATGAAAAACTGTTTTTT. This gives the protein CASSVRPDEKLFF.

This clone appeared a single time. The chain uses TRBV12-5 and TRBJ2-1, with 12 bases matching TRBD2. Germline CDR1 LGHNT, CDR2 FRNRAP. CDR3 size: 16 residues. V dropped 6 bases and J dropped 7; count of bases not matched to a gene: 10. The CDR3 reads CASGTVLAGGHNEQFF. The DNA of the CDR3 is TGTGCTAGTGGCACCGTCCTAGCGGGGGGGCATAATGAGCAGTTCTTC.